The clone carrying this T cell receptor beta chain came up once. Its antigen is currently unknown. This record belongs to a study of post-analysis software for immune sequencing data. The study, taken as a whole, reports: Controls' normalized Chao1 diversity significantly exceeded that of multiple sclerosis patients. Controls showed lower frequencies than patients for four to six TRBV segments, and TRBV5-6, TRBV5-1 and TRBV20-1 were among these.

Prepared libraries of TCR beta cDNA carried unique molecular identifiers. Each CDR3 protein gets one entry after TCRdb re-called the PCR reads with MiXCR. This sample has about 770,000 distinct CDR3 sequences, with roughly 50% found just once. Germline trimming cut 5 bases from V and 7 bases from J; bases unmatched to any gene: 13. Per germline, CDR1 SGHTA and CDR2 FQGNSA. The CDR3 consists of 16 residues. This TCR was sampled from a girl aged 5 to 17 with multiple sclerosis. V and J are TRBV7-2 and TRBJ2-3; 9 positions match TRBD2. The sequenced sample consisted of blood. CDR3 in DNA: TGTGCCAGCAGCCCCAAGGGTAGCGGGAGTACGAATACGCAGTATTTT. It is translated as CASSPKGSGSTNTQYF.